This TCR beta chain comes out of a study of shared clonotypes between healthy human individuals. CDR3 length: 15 residues. The germline V and J ends were trimmed by 2 bases and 4 bases, with 17 bases remaining between them. Germline CDR1 reads SQVTM; CDR2 reads ANQGSEA. TCRdb's table, derived via immunoSEQ multiplex PCR, lists solely in-frame clones and lacks some. The data show under 1,100,000 clones, with approximately 70% seen just once and around 1.4% held by the top ten. This receptor was obtained from a man aged 18 to 35 in good health. This chain connects TRBV29-1 to TRBJ1-2, with no clear D. The sample comprised memory CD4+ T cells sorted from blood. The subset denotes: CD45RA-negative fraction. The CDR3 region is CSVELYPSLGYGYTF. The CDR3 nucleotides read TGCAGCGTTGAATTGTATCCCTCGCTGGGCTATGGCTACACCTTC.